Detailed here is one T cell receptor beta chain. What it binds is not known. This sample was included in a study of post-analysis software for immune sequencing data. The overall study: Patients had relapsing-remitting, secondary progressive or progressive-relapsing multiple sclerosis; some lacked subtype. Study results and caveats: Roughly 5 TRBV segments (TRBV5-6, TRBV5-1 and TRBV20-1 among them) occurred more frequently in patients than in controls. Controls showed significantly higher normalized Chao1 diversity than did multiple sclerosis patients.

Built from TCR beta cDNA, the libraries had unique molecular identifiers in them. TCRdb reanalysed the PCR reads using MiXCR and keeps one entry per CDR3 protein. This table has around 500,000 distinct CDR3 sequences, less than 40% appearing once. Germline V gives CDR1 SGHDN, CDR2 FVKESK. CDR3 length: 15 amino acids. The germline V and J ends were trimmed by 3 bases and 4 bases, with 14 bases remaining between them. The clonotype originates from a girl aged 2 to 17 with multiple sclerosis. The sample consisted of blood. The V gene is TRBV14, the J gene TRBJ2-3; TRBD2 might be the D (5 bases). CDR3 amino acids: CASSHRTPLPDTQYF. The CDR3, as DNA: TGTGCCAGCAGCCACCGGACTCCCCTCCCAGATACGCAGTATTTT.